A single count supports the clone carrying this TCR beta chain. The antigen remains unidentified. The record originates from a study of cytomegalovirus exposure and HLA in healthy donors. Study-wide findings and caveats: In vitro, three CMV-associated chains proved specific for CMV antigens. V- and J-gene trimming in TCR beta was tied to a missense DCLRE1C variant by an analysis performed later.

13 Jbeta primers and 60 Vbeta primers were used for the PCR. Method: immunoSEQ multiplex PCR; TCRdb's copy keeps in-frame clones and lacks some. The sample yields roughly 120,000 clones, approximately 80% seen once. Germline lookup yields CDR1 SGHTA and CDR2 FQGNSA. V lost 2 bases to trimming and J lost 0 bases, with 6 bases between them. The CDR3 contains 14 residues. This clonotype originated in a woman aged 60 to 75 in good health and CMV-seropositive. The rearrangement links TRBV7-2 to TRBJ2-3; D gene unclear. Sequencing was performed on PBMCs. For the CDR3, the DNA is TGTGCCAGCAGCTTACGAGCTAGCACAGATACGCAGTATTTT. Translating gives CASSLRASTDTQYF.